The source of this TCR beta chain is a study of blood T cell repertoires in COVID-19. Per germline, CDR1 LNHDA and CDR2 SQIVND (reference sequence). The CDR3 consists of 14 residues. With 3 bases clipped from V and 5 bases from J, the junction kept 3 bases outside the gene matches. Clones were read by immunoSEQ multiplex PCR, and TCRdb kept only the in-frame ones, dropping some. The sample lists approximately 77,000 clones, roughly 85% occurring once. Sequencing was performed on peripheral blood. This chain connects TRBV19 to TRBJ1-5; 8 nucleotides agree with TRBD1. The clonotype originates from a man aged 45 to 65 with COVID-19, enrolled during active disease. The CDR3 nucleotides read TGTGCCAGTAGTATTGACAGGGGCTATCAGCCCCAGCATTTT. Translated: CASSIDRGYQPQHF.